Here is one T cell receptor beta chain with its context. The sample originates from a study of blood T cell repertoires in COVID-19. Turning to the study itself: COVID-19 samples, acute and convalescent, were from the United States, Italy and Spain.

Here immunoSEQ multiplex PCR was the method, and the copy in TCRdb shows in-frame clones only, minus some. This sample has roughly 71,000 clones, with roughly 80% found just once. The V segment lost 3 bases and the J segment 7 bases; nucleotides outside the gene matches: 6. Germline V gene lookup returns CDR1 MGHRA and CDR2 YSYEKL. This CDR3 is built from 15 residues. The sequenced sample consisted of peripheral blood. This TCR derives from a man aged 45-65 years with active COVID-19. V gene TRBV4-1 combines with J gene TRBJ1-4; 9 bases fit TRBD1. CDR3 nucleotides: TGCGCCAGCAGCCAGGACAGGGGTGGAAGTGAAAAACTGTTTTTT. As protein: CASSQDRGGSEKLFF.